Below, one T cell receptor (beta chain) is given with its context. Its antigen is unidentified. Profiling relied on immunoSEQ multiplex PCR, and the TCRdb table lists in-frame clones only, not all of them. The sample consists of more than 60,000 clones, roughly 84% of them appearing once. The entry originates in a study of early stage breast cancer tumors. Across the study: ER+/PR+/HER2- status applied to about 75% of the 16 invasive breast tumors. Seven or eight ER+/PR+/HER2- tumors were invasive ductal; a few were invasive lobular. Average read coverage per sample was 7.5 to 10-fold. Study results and caveats: Enriched TCRB sequences shared across patients were mostly commonly generated sequences.

The sequence derives from a person aged 55 to 75 with breast cancer. Sequences were obtained from blood.

Written as DNA, the CDR3 is TGTGCCAGCAGTTTATTGGATAGGGGGTACGAGCAGTACTTC. Translated, it gives CASSLLDRGYEQYF. This chain links TRBV28 with TRBJ2-7; weak D call: TRBD1 (6 bases). CDR1 and CDR2 from the germline V gene are MDHEN and SYDVKM. This CDR3 spans 14 amino acids. V lost 1 base and J 4 bases, leaving 11 bases between the germline ends. The whole variable domain, filled in from reference TRBV28 and TRBJ2-7, reads DVKVTQSSRYLVKRTGEKVFLECVQDMDHENMFWYRQDPGLGLRLIYFSYDVKMKEKGDIPEGYSVSREKKERFSLILESASTNQTSMYLCASSLLDRGYEQYFGPGTRLTVT.